The source of this TCR beta chain is a study of T cell responses to AZD1222 COVID-19 vaccine. Whole-study context: Both about-4-week and about-12-week second-dose recipients were combined. Broader study findings: It should be noted that donors were predominantly white British and more often female, and clonal diversity was possibly underestimated. Spike-specific TCR breadth and depth both grew after two AZD1222 doses. Unmutated variant regions are reportedly targeted by nearly half of spike-specific TCRs.

Assay: immunoSEQ multiplex PCR; the TCRdb copy retains only in-frame clones and omits some. The sample consists of fewer than 110,000 clones, over 80% of them appearing once. In the case of this clone: Its target is not known.

The TCR was taken from an adult in good health. The sample consisted of peripheral blood, taken on day 0 of AZD1222 vaccination.

CDR3 loop: CASKGYNEQFF. CDR3 DNA sequence: TGTGCCAGCAAGGGCTACAATGAGCAGTTCTTC. This chain links TRBV6-5 with TRBJ2-1; D call uncertain. V was cut by 7 bases and J by 3 bases, with 4 bases left in between. The CDR3 extends over 11 amino acids. Germline values: CDR1 MNHEY, CDR2 SVGAGI.